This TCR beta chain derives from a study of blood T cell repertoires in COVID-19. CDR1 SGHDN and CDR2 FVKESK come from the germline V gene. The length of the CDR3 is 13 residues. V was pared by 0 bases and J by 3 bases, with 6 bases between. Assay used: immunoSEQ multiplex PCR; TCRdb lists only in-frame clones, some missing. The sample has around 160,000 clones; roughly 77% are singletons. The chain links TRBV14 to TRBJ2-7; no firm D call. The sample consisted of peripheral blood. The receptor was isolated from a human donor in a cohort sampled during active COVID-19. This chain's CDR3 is CASSQDTYYEQYF. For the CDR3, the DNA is TGTGCCAGCAGCCAAGACACTTACTACGAGCAGTACTTC.